These T cell receptor beta chains were read from a single sample in a study of shared clonotypes between healthy human individuals. The assay was immunoSEQ multiplex PCR, and TCRdb's table has in-frame clones only and misses some. The repertoire consists of over a million clones, with approximately 80% occurring once and the leading ten covering 0.5% to 0.6%. Sequencing was done on a sample of memory CD4+ T cells from PBMCs. All receptors derive from a man between 18 and 29 years old in good health. Some clones in this sample may be carry-over from other donors' samples. The CDR3 runs from the conserved cysteine through the conserved F or W. D genes are given only for firm matches. Clone size is stated in some rows and not others, as once, few, many or a class when expanded.

j_gene | len | v_gene | abundance | d_gene | CDR3nt | CDR3aa
TRBJ2-1 | 16 | TRBV5-1 | - | - | TGCGCCAGCAGCTTGGAACCTCCGGGACAAGTCAATGAGCAGTTCTTC | CASSLEPPGQVNEQFF
TRBJ1-1 | 13 | TRBV2 | - | TRBD1 | TGTGCCAGCAGGAACCGGGACAGGGGCGAAGCTTTCTTT | CASRNRDRGEAFF
TRBJ2-5 | 14 | TRBV2 | - | TRBD2 | TGTGCCATCAGGGCCCGGGAGGGGCCAGAGACCCAGTACTTC | CAIRAREGPETQYF
TRBJ2-7 | 13 | TRBV6-1 | - | - | TGTGCCAGCAGTGTAACTAGCCCCCACGAGCAGTACTTC | CASSVTSPHEQYF
TRBJ1-1 | 13 | TRBV18 | - | - | TGTGCCAGCTCACCAGGTGACTCCACTGAAGCTTTCTTT | CASSPGDSTEAFF
TRBJ2-7 | 14 | TRBV25-1 | - | TRBD1 | TGTGCCAGCAGCAGACAGGGGCACTCCTACGAGCAGTACTTC | CASSRQGHSYEQYF
TRBJ2-7 | 15 | TRBV28 | - | TRBD1 | TGTGCCAGCAGCCTGGTGGGGACAGCCACCTACGAGCAGTACTTC | CASSLVGTATYEQYF
TRBJ2-5 | 13 | TRBV18 | - | - | TGTGCCAGCTCACCTGGAATGCAGGAGACCCAGTACTTC | CASSPGMQETQYF
TRBJ2-6 | 16 | TRBV28 | - | TRBD2 | TGTGCCAGCGTCCTCGGGGGGGCCTCTGGGGCCAACGTCCTGACTTTC | CASVLGGASGANVLTF
TRBJ2-3 | 13 | TRBV7-6 | once | - | TGTGCCAGCAGCTTACAGTCCACAGATACGCAGTATTTT | CASSLQSTDTQYF
TRBJ2-2 | 16 | TRBV2 | - | - | TGTGCCAGCAGCCGTGATATGGGGGGAAACACCGGGGAGCTGTTTTTT | CASSRDMGGNTGELFF
TRBJ2-1 | 15 | TRBV7-2 | - | - | TGTGCCAGCAGCCGGGGGCTAGCGGCAAACAATGAGCAGTTCTTC | CASSRGLAANNEQFF
TRBJ2-7 | 16 | TRBV5-6 | few | TRBD2 | TGTGCCAGCAGCTTGGGGTCGGCTAGCGGGGCCTACGAGCAGTACTTC | CASSLGSASGAYEQYF
TRBJ2-7 | 16 | TRBV7-2 | - | TRBD2 | TGTGCCAGCAGCCCAACCAGACTAGCGGCACACTACGAGCAGTACTTC | CASSPTRLAAHYEQYF
TRBJ2-7 | 15 | TRBV10-3 | - | - | TGTGCCATCAGCTCCGGTGGGGGGCTCGGTTACGAGCAGTACTTC | CAISSGGGLGYEQYF
TRBJ2-1 | 16 | TRBV9 | - | TRBD2 | TGTGCCAGCAGCACTTTCACTAGCGGAGACGATAATGAGCAGTTCTTC | CASSTFTSGDDNEQFF
TRBJ2-5 | 13 | TRBV2 | - | - | TGTGCCAGCAGTGAGCTACTCCAAGAGACCCAGTACTTC | CASSELLQETQYF
TRBJ1-2 | 14 | TRBV5-1 | once | - | TGCGCCAGCAGCTTGGCGGCAGGGGACTATGGCTACACCTTC | CASSLAAGDYGYTF
TRBJ1-3 | 17 | TRBV18 | - | - | TGTGCCAGCTCACCCGGGCCAGTGCGGAGCTCTGGAAACACCATATATTTT | CASSPGPVRSSGNTIYF
TRBJ1-2 | 14 | TRBV2 | - | TRBD1 | TGTGCCAGCGCGCGAGTGAGACAGGGGGACGGCTACACCTTC | CASARVRQGDGYTF
TRBJ2-2 | 15 | TRBV7-9 | - | TRBD2 | TGTGCCAGCAGCTTAAGGGGACTAGGTGGCGGGGAGCTGTTTTTT | CASSLRGLGGGELFF
TRBJ2-3 | 15 | TRBV5-4 | - | - | TGTGCCAGCAGCCCGGGGGCAGGGGGAGCAGATACGCAGTATTTT | CASSPGAGGADTQYF
TRBJ2-5 | 14 | TRBV5-1 | - | TRBD2 | TGCGCCAGCAGCTTGACTAGCGGCCAAGAGACCCAGTACTTC | CASSLTSGQETQYF
TRBJ1-5 | 13 | TRBV28 | - | - | TGTGCCAGCAGTCGATCCCCCGATCAGCCCCAGCATTTT | CASSRSPDQPQHF
TRBJ2-7 | 12 | TRBV2 | many | - | TGTGCCAGCAGTGAGGCGGCGTACGAGCAGTACTTC | CASSEAAYEQYF
TRBJ2-5 | 16 | TRBV5-1 | - | TRBD2 | TGCGCCAGCAGCCCCTCCCCAGGTGCGGGAGGGGAGACCCAGTACTTC | CASSPSPGAGGETQYF
TRBJ2-1 | 21 | TRBV18 | - | TRBD2 | TGTGCCAGCTCACCGACGCTAGGACTAGCGGGAGGCGAAAGCTCCTACAATGAGCAGTTCTTC | CASSPTLGLAGGESSYNEQFF
TRBJ1-4 | 15 | TRBV4-3 | - | - | TGCGCCAGCAGCCAAGATCCCACGGGGGAAGAAAAACTGTTTTTT | CASSQDPTGEEKLFF
TRBJ2-2 | 14 | TRBV2 | - | - | TGTGCCAGCACCTATGGAGCCGGGACCGGGGAGCTGTTTTTT | CASTYGAGTGELFF
TRBJ1-5 | 14 | TRBV28 | - | - | TGTGCCAGCAGTTTACGAGGCAGCAATCAGCCCCAGCATTTT | CASSLRGSNQPQHF
TRBJ2-1 | 12 | TRBV6-6 | - | - | TGTGCCAGCAGTTACGGGGTAGATGAGCAGTTCTTC | CASSYGVDEQFF
TRBJ2-7 | 12 | TRBV2 | - | TRBD2 | TGTGCCAGCATGTCTAGCGGCTACGAGCAGTACTTC | CASMSSGYEQYF
TRBJ2-4 | 16 | TRBV4-3 | - | TRBD1 | TGCGCCAGCAGCCAAGATCCGGGCAGGGGGCAGGACATTCAGTACTTC | CASSQDPGRGQDIQYF
TRBJ2-3 | 15 | TRBV10-3 | - | TRBD2 | TGTGCCATCAGCGGGACTAGCGGGGCCACAGATACGCAGTATTTT | CAISGTSGATDTQYF
TRBJ2-7 | 14 | TRBV18 | - | TRBD2 | TGTGCCAGCTCACCTGGACTAGCGGATTACGAGCAGTACTTC | CASSPGLADYEQYF
TRBJ2-2 | 18 | TRBV4-1 | once | TRBD1 | TGCGCCAGCAGCCACCCCTTAGGGGGACAGGACCGCACCGGGGAGCTGTTTTTT | CASSHPLGGQDRTGELFF
TRBJ2-2 | 15 | TRBV6-1 | few | - | TGTGCCAGCAGCTCCAATGTCGCGAACACCGGGGAGCTGTTTTTT | CASSSNVANTGELFF
TRBJ2-2 | 14 | TRBV6-6 | few | - | TGTGCCAGCAGCGGGCGCGAGGACACCGGGGAGCTGTTTTTT | CASSGREDTGELFF
TRBJ2-1 | 12 | TRBV11-2 | - | - | TGTGCCAGCAGCGGTGGGAGCCGTGAGCAGTTCTTC | CASSGGSREQFF
TRBJ1-1 | 15 | TRBV2 | - | - | TGTGCCAGCAGCTTTACTGGGACGGCCAACACTGAAGCTTTCTTT | CASSFTGTANTEAFF
TRBJ2-6 | 18 | TRBV28 | - | - | TGTGCCAGCAGTTCCCCTCGGTGGGATTCGGCTGGGGCCAACGTCCTGACTTTC | CASSSPRWDSAGANVLTF
TRBJ2-5 | 14 | TRBV5-1 | - | TRBD2 | TGCGCCAGCAGCCGGACTAGTCCGCAAGAGACCCAGTACTTC | CASSRTSPQETQYF
TRBJ2-7 | 10 | TRBV27 | - | - | TGTGCCCACCCGAATTACGAGCAGTACTTC | CAHPNYEQYF
TRBJ1-2 | 11 | TRBV10-3 | - | - | TGTCCTCGGGCACCCTCTATGGGCTACACCTTC | CPRAPSMGYTF
TRBJ2-1 | 11 | TRBV20-1 | - | - | TGCAGTGCTAGTACCGGTCGGGCGCAGTTCTTC | CSASTGRAQFF
TRBJ1-5 | 14 | TRBV28 | few | - | TGTGCCAGCAAATCGGGAGGTAGCAATCAGCCCCAGCATTTT | CASKSGGSNQPQHF
TRBJ2-5 | 13 | TRBV11-2 | - | - | TGTGCCAGCAGCTTAGTTGGACCTGGGACCCAGTACTTC | CASSLVGPGTQYF
TRBJ2-3 | 17 | TRBV5-1 | - | TRBD2 | TGCGCCAGCAGCTTGGCCGGACTAGCGGGAGTGAGAGATACGCAGTATTTT | CASSLAGLAGVRDTQYF
TRBJ1-3 | 16 | TRBV7-9 | - | TRBD1 | TGTGCCAGCAGACCGAGGGACAGCCAAACTGGAAACACCATATATTTT | CASRPRDSQTGNTIYF
TRBJ1-2 | 12 | TRBV7-9 | - | - | TGTGCCAGCAGCTTAATCGTCGGGGGCTACACCTTC | CASSLIVGGYTF
TRBJ1-3 | 16 | TRBV15 | - | - | TGTGCCACCAGCAGAGATCGATGGGGGAAGGGAAACACCATATATTTT | CATSRDRWGKGNTIYF
TRBJ1-1 | 14 | TRBV7-9 | many | TRBD1 | TGTGCCAGCAGCCCCCAGGGGGCTGACGCTGAAGCTTTCTTT | CASSPQGADAEAFF
TRBJ1-2 | 12 | TRBV28 | - | - | TGTGCCAGCAGTTGGCATAACTATGGCTACACCTTC | CASSWHNYGYTF
TRBJ2-3 | 15 | TRBV11-2 | - | TRBD2 | TGTGCCAGCAGGCCCGGAGCGGGAGTGGCAGATACGCAGTATTTT | CASRPGAGVADTQYF
TRBJ1-4 | 13 | TRBV5-1 | once | - | TGCGCCAGCACCGGGGCCTTTGGGGAAAAACTGTTTTTT | CASTGAFGEKLFF
TRBJ2-5 | 15 | TRBV25-1 | - | - | TGTGCCAGCAGTGATGTAGGCCAGGGACAAGAGACCCAGTACTTC | CASSDVGQGQETQYF
TRBJ1-1 | 17 | TRBV5-1 | - | - | TGCGCCAGCAGCTTGGCCCGCCCCAATACCCAAAGCACTGAAGCTTTCTTT | CASSLARPNTQSTEAFF
TRBJ1-1 | 19 | TRBV7-9 | - | TRBD1 | TGTGCCAGCAGCTTAGTAAGGAGGACAGGTGGGGTTAAGGACACTGAAGCTTTCTTT | CASSLVRRTGGVKDTEAFF
TRBJ1-1 | 13 | TRBV29-1 | - | - | TGCAGCGTTGTCCGGCCGATGAACACTGAAGCTTTCTTT | CSVVRPMNTEAFF
TRBJ2-5 | 13 | TRBV5-1 | - | - | TGCGCCAGCAACGGGGGACAAGGCGAGACCCAGTACTTC | CASNGGQGETQYF